The table lists the clone carrying this TCR beta chain with a count of one. What it binds is unknown. These data belong to a study of T cells after posttransplantation cyclophosphamide. Study results and limitations: TRB clonality was highly associated with recipient CMV seropositivity and reactivation. TRB overlap between skin or GI tissue T cells and blood was limited.

Germline loops: CDR1 LNHNV, CDR2 YYDKDF (reference sequence). CDR3 length equals 14 residues. Germline trimming cut 5 bases from V and 7 bases from J; bases unmatched to any gene: 7. The protocol was immunoSEQ multiplex PCR, while the TCRdb copy is restricted to in-frame clones and leaves out a portion. This sample has 15,000 to 20,000 clones; under 80% occur once, and the top ten carry 25% to 30%. Cyclophosphamide on days +3 and +4 followed busulfan-fludarabine conditioning and a marrow graft. The TCR was taken from a young adult male patient who received an allogeneic stem cell transplant from a related donor, was CMV-positive, and had acute GVHD only. The graft donor may have given rise to some T cells. Sequencing was performed on PBMCs, taken after an allogeneic stem cell transplant with post-transplant cyclophosphamide. V and J are TRBV15 and TRBJ2-7; 11 positions match TRBD1. The chain's CDR3 is CATSVDRGRLEQYF. CDR3 coding DNA: TGTGCCACCAGCGTGGACAGGGGGCGGTTGGAGCAGTACTTC. Full variable domain (outside the CDR3, taken from reference TRBV15 and TRBJ2-7): DAMVIQNPRYQVTQFGKPVTLSCSQTLNHNVMYWYQQKSSQAPKLLFHYYDKDFNNEADTPDNFQSRRPNTSFCFLDIRSPGLGDTAMYLCATSVDRGRLEQYFGPGTRLTVT.